This TCR beta chain came from a study of T cells in Graves' hyperthyroidism and ophthalmopathy. Study-wide context: Blood was drawn when the patient was first diagnosed and still untreated.

The investigators amplified TCR beta CDR3 regions from RNA transcripts. Initially, a first-round RT-PCR of the TCR CDR3 employed the HTBI primer set. TCRdb re-called the multiplex PCR reads with MiXCR, one entry per CDR3 protein. Among about 570,000 distinct CDR3 sequences, less than 15% were seen once, and the ten largest hold around 14%. This clonotype was seen more than once but under ten times. A junction end diverges from the germline sequence, so it may reflect a read error. Germline CDR1 is SGHNT and CDR2 is YENEEA. CDR3 length equals 10 residues. The clonotype comes from a woman aged 40-49 years with Graves' hyperthyroidism. Material for sequencing was blood. The chain links TRBV11-3 to TRBJ2-7; D remains ambiguous. CDR3 bases: TGTGCCAGCAGCGTATACGGGCAGTACTTC. This gives the protein CASSVYGQYF.